This T cell receptor (beta chain) was sequenced for a study of T cells after posttransplantation cyclophosphamide (TCRdb year 2016). Notes on the research overall: The study tracked T cell repertoire reconstitution by TRB sequencing after myeloablative bone marrow transplantation using posttransplantation cyclophosphamide as GVHD prophylaxis. Antigen receptor sequencing covered samples from 30 to 40 PTCy-treated patients and about 17 of their related bone marrow donors. Blood from all 35 or so PTCy patients who had 1-year posttransplant specimens underwent TRB sequencing. TRB sequencing was also done on up to roughly 3 additional blood samples from 2 to 5.2 years after transplant in 3 patients, and on pretransplant blood from 4 patients. TRA and TRB clonality were tightly correlated in about ten samples, so subsequent TCR analyses focused on TRB only. Public TRB sequences were searched against a database of over 3,500 sequences associated with responses to pathogens, tumor antigens, self-antigens and alloantigens.

In light of the paper, this sample's treatment or condition label describes: high-dose cyclophosphamide on days +3 and +4 as single-agent GVHD prophylaxis. PTCy patients received busulfan and fludarabine conditioning, a related or unrelated marrow graft, and cyclophosphamide on days +3 and +4. PTCy-treated patients were drawn from a prospective multi-institutional clinical trial. Peripheral blood and bone marrow mononuclear cells were isolated by Ficoll-Hypaque density centrifugation and cryopreserved. CDR1 and CDR2 were assigned from the germline V gene as KGHSH and LQKENI. The CDR3, from cysteine to phenylalanine, totals 16 residues. Of all the DNA, just the CDR3 is kept, 48 bases in frame from base 1. V gives up 4 bases and J gives up 6 bases, and the segment between their germline ends measures 16 bases. Broad study findings and their caveats: Across the 45 patients, TRB clonality was highly associated with recipient CMV seropositivity and CMV reactivation, and diversity with PTCy was similar to that in the CNI/methotrexate controls. The TRB repertoires of T cells infiltrating skin or the GI tract showed only limited overlap with the TRB repertoires found in blood. Donor-recipient similarity was low at 1-2 months but rose over the first year, and later blood repertoires were often dominated by donor CD8+ memory clones.

This clone was counted between two and nine times. This clone's antigen is unknown. The input lacks base qualities; no much larger clone sits a single base away. TRB sequencing used genomic DNA with the immunoSEQ assay at survey resolution or the hsTCRB kit. The study's own analysis went as follows. Initial read processing used immunoSEQ software, and repertoire analyses used the LymphoSeq R package. Clonality was computed as 1 minus normalized Shannon entropy, and a Gini coefficient was also calculated for each TRB dataset. To infer phenotypes in unsorted samples, TRB sequences from sorted subsets of the recipient or donor were mapped onto unsorted samples from the same recipient. As stored in TCRdb, this immuneACCESS dataset retains in-frame rearrangements with V and J assigned. A fraction of the clones does not appear; measured against another copy, unresolved V genes explain less than half of the discrepancy, and the remainder lacks a known reason. V, J and clone size are taken as reported in that table, and D and trimming were inferred from the DNA itself. The sample contains under 25,000 clones, roughly 70% of them found a single time. The ten largest clones represent 25% to 35% of the sample.

The V and J genes are TRBV18 and TRBJ1-6, with the D gene too uncertain to name. Source: PBMCs, taken after an allogeneic stem cell transplant with post-transplant cyclophosphamide. This clonotype was obtained from a male patient aged 25-45 years who received an allogeneic stem cell transplant from a related donor, was CMV-positive, and had acute GVHD only. After transplantation, some T cells may belong to the graft donor instead of the recipient. The nucleotides read TGTGCCAGCTCACGATCCGGGGTGTGGACTAATTCACCCCTCCACTTT. Its protein reads: CASSRSGVWTNSPLHF. The reference TRBV18 and TRBJ1-6 proteins fill in what lies around the CDR3, so the full variable domain reads NAGVMQNPRHLVRRRGQEARLRCSPMKGHSHVYWYRQLPEEGLKFMVYLQKENIIDESGMPKERFSAEFPKEGPSILRIQQVVRGDSAAYFCASSRSGVWTNSPLHFGNGTRLTVT.